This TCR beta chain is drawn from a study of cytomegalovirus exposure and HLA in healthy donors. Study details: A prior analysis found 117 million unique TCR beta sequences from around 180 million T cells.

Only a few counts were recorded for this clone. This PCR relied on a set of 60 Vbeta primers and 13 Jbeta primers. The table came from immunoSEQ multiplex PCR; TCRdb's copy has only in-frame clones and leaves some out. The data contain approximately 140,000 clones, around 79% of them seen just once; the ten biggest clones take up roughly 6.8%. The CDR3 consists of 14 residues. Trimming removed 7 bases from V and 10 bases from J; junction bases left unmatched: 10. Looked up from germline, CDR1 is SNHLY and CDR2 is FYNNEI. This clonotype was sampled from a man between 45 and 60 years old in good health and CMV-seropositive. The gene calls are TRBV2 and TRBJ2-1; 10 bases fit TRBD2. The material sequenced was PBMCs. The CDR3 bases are TGTGCCAGCAAAATTCTAGCGGGAGTGGGGGAGCAGTTCTTC. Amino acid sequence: CASKILAGVGEQFF.